This TCR beta chain was sequenced for a study of siplizumab effects on memory and regulatory T cells. Study-wide results and limits: Siplizumab significantly reduced alloreactive sequences traceable to unstimulated CD4+ memory cells. About 80-95% of proliferating CD4+ or CD8+ clones had no assignable naive or memory phenotype.

Profiling relied on immunoSEQ multiplex PCR, and the TCRdb table lists in-frame clones only, not all of them. Seen here are about 57,000 clones, around four fifths observed once, and the top ten hold approximately 3.4%. A remark on this clone: Antigen unknown.

CDR3 length: 14 amino acids. Trimming left V 4 bases short and J 7 bases short, with 16 bases between. The germline V gene has CDR1 SEHNR and CDR2 FQNEAQ (reference sequence). This clonotype was sampled from a human donor in good health. Sequencing was performed on memory CD4+ T cells sorted from blood. J is TRBJ1-2 and V is TRBV7-9, with a possible D match to TRBD1 (6 bases). CDR3 sequence (DNA): TGTGCCAGCAGCTCCCTTGGGGGCGGCAGTGGCTACACCTTC. Its translation: CASSSLGGGSGYTF.